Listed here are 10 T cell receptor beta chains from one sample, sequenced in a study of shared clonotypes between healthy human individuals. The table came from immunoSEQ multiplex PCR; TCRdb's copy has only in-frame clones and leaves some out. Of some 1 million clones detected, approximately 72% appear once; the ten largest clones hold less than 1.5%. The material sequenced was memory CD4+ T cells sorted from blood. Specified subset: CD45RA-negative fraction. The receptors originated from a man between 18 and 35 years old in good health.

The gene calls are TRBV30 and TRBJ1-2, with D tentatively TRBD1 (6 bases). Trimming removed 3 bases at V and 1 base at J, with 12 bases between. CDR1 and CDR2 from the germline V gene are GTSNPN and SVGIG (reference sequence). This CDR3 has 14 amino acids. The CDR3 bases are TGTGCCTGGAGCCGGACAGCTCTTAACTATGGCTACACCTTC. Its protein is CAWSRTALNYGYTF.

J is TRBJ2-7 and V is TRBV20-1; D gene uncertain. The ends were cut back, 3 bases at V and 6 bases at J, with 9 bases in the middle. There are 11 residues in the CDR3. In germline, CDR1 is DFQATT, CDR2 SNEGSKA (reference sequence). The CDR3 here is CSASDWPEQYF. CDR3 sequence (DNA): TGCAGTGCTAGCGACTGGCCCGAGCAGTACTTC.

The CDR3 region is CASSSGSNTGELFF. The CDR3 DNA reads TGTGCCAGCAGCTCGGGGTCGAACACCGGGGAGCTGTTTTTT. The chain carries TRBV7-9 and TRBJ2-2, with D perhaps matching TRBD2 (5 bases). The CDR3 has 14 residues. Between the trimmed V and J ends, which lost 4 bases and 0 bases, there was a span of 6 bases. Germline V gene data show CDR1 as SEHNR and CDR2 as FQNEAQ (reference sequence).

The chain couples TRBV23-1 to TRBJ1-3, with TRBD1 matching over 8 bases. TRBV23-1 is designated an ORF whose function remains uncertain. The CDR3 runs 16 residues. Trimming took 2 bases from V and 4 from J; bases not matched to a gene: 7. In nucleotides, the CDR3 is TGCGCCAGCAGTCAAATCCCAGGGGGCTCCGGAAACACCATATATTTT. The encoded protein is CASSQIPGGSGNTIYF.

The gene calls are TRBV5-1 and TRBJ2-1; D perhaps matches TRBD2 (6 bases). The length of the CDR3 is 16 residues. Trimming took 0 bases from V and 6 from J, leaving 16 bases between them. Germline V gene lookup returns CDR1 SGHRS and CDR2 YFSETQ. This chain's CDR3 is CASSLGGLRGGNEQFF. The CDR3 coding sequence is TGCGCCAGCAGCTTGGGGGGACTCCGGGGAGGCAATGAGCAGTTCTTC.

CDR3 DNA: TGTGCCAGCATACTAGGGGGTACCGTCACAGATACGCAGTATTTT. Amino acid sequence: CASILGGTVTDTQYF. The rearrangement links TRBV7-9 to TRBJ2-3, with D possibly matching TRBD1 (6 bases). Between the trimmed V and J ends, which lost 7 bases and 2 bases, there was a span of 16 bases. Germline lookup yields CDR1 SEHNR and CDR2 FQNEAQ (reference sequence). This CDR3 is 15 amino acids long.

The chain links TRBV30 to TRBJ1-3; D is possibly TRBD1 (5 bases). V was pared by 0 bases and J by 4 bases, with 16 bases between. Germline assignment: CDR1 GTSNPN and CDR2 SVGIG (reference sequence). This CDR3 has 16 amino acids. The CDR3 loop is CAWSVATPGTGNTIYF. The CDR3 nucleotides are TGTGCCTGGAGTGTAGCTACCCCCGGGACCGGAAACACCATATATTTT.

CDR3 bases: TGTGCCAGCAGCGTAGCAGTGACCCTGAGCTCCTACAATGAGCAGTTCTTC. Its translation is CASSVAVTLSSYNEQFF. This sequence joins TRBV9 and TRBJ2-1; D call uncertain. The germline CDR1 and CDR2 sequences are SGDLS and YYNGEE. V gave up 0 bases and J gave up 0 bases, with 13 bases separating them. The CDR3 consists of 17 residues.

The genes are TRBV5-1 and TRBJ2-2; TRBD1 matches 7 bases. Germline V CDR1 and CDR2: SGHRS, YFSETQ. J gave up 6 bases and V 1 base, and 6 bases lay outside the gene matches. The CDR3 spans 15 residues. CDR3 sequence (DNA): TGCGCCAGCAGCTTGCCGACAGGGCTGGCCGGGGAGCTGTTTTTT. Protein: CASSLPTGLAGELFF.

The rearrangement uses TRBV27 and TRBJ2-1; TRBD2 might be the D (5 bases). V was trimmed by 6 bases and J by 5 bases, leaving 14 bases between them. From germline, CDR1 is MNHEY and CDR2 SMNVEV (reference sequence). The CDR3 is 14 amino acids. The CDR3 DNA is TGTGCCAGCAGATTCGTAAGAGGGCACAATGAGCAGTTCTTC. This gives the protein CASRFVRGHNEQFF.